This TCR beta chain was obtained from a study of technical replicates of blood from several donors. Generated by immunoSEQ multiplex PCR, the TCRdb table keeps only in-frame clones and is missing some. The data show about 83,000 clones, just over 95% seen once. The CDR3 sequence is 14 residues long. Germline-derived CDR1 and CDR2 are MNHEY and SVGAGI. J was trimmed by 3 bases and V by 6 bases; bases with no gene match: 7. Sequenced: T cells isolated from PBMCs. The origin of this receptor is a human donor in good health. The chain carries TRBV6-5 and TRBJ2-7; 8 nucleotides line up with TRBD1. CDR3 protein: CASSRGQGGYEQYF. CDR3 DNA: TGTGCCAGCAGCCGCGGACAGGGTGGCTACGAGCAGTACTTC.